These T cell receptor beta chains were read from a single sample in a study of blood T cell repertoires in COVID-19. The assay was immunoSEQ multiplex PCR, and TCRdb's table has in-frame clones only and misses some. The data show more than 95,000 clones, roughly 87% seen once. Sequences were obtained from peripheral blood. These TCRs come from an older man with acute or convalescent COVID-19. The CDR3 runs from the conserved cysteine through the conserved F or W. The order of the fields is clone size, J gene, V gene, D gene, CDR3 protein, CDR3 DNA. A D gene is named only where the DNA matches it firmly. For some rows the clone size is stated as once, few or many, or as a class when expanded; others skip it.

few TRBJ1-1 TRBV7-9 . CASSPKRRVNTEAFF TGTGCCAGCAGCCCCAAAAGGAGGGTGAACACTGAAGCTTTCTTT
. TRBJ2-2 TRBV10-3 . CAISESTTANTGELFF TGTGCCATCAGTGAGTCTACGACAGCGAACACCGGGGAGCTGTTTTTT
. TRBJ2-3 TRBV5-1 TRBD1 CASSLQGAGTDTQYF TGCGCCAGCAGCCTACAGGGGGCTGGGACAGATACGCAGTATTTT
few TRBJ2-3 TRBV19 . CATSSWDSSTDTQYF TGTGCCACCTCTTCCTGGGACTCAAGCACAGATACGCAGTATTTT
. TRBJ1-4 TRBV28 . CASSPQGGTFEKLFF TGTGCCAGCAGCCCACAGGGAGGGACCTTCGAAAAACTGTTTTTT
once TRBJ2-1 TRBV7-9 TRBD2 CASSPGLAGVNGEQFF TGTGCCAGCAGCCCGGGGCTAGCGGGAGTGAACGGTGAGCAGTTCTTC
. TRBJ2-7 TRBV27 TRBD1 CASSFRQGYEQYF TGTGCCAGCAGTTTCCGACAGGGCTACGAGCAGTACTTC
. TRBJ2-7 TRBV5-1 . CASKREGEGEQYF TGCGCCAGCAAGAGAGAAGGGGAAGGCGAGCAGTACTTC
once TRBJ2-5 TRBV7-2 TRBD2 CASSLVGGLAGLWETQYF TGTGCCAGCAGCTTAGTTGGAGGACTAGCGGGATTATGGGAGACCCAGTACTTC
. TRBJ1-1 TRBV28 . CASSLLSRQTEAFF TGTGCCAGCAGCCTCCTGAGTCGACAGACTGAAGCTTTCTTT
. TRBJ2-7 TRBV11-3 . CASSSLDTPYEQYF TGTGCCAGCAGCTCCCTCGACACTCCCTACGAGCAGTACTTC
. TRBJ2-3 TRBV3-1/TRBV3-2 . CARSRGGGPGADTQYF TGTGCCCGCAGCCGTGGGGGGGGGCCAGGGGCAGATACGCAGTATTTT
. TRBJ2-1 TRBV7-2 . CASSREVRSYNEQFF TGTGCCAGCAGCCGCGAGGTTCGCTCCTACAATGAGCAGTTCTTC
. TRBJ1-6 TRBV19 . CASSIDQGYNSPLHF TGTGCCAGTAGTATCGACCAGGGCTATAATTCACCCCTCCACTTT
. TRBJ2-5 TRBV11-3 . CASSLGAGTQETQYF TGTGCCAGCAGCTTGGGGGCAGGGACCCAAGAGACCCAGTACTTC
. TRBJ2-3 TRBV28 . CASSLLGGAVADTQYF TGTGCCAGCAGTTTATTGGGGGGGGCGGTCGCAGATACGCAGTATTTT
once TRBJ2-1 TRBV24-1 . CATSDSNKGNEQFF TGTGCCACCAGTGACTCAAACAAGGGGAATGAGCAGTTCTTC
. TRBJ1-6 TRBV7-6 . CASSLVGGAGSPLHF TGTGCCAGCAGCTTAGTAGGGGGGGCGGGTTCACCCCTCCACTTT
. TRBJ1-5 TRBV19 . CASKGGDFSNQPQHF TGTGCCAGTAAAGGGGGAGACTTTAGCAATCAGCCCCAGCATTTT
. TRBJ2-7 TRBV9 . CASSVAGASYEQYF TGTGCCAGCAGCGTGGCGGGGGCCTCCTACGAGCAGTACTTC
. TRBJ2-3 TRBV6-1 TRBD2 CASSALAGRKTDTQYF TGTGCCAGCAGTGCGCTAGCGGGACGAAAAACAGATACGCAGTATTTT
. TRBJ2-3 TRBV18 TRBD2 CASSPRSSGGTDTQYF TGTGCCAGCTCACCACGCTCTAGCGGGGGGACGGATACGCAGTATTTT
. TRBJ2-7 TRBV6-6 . CASSYRTDEQYF TGTGCCAGCAGTTACCGGACAGACGAGCAGTACTTC
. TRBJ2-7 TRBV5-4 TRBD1 CASSLVGQGYEQYF TGTGCCAGCAGCTTGGTCGGACAGGGGTACGAGCAGTACTTC
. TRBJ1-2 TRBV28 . CASSSSGYYGYTF TGTGCCAGCAGTAGTAGCGGCTACTATGGCTACACCTTC
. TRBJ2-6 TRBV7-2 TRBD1 CASSRGGQGSSGANVLTF TGTGCCAGCAGCAGAGGCGGACAGGGCAGTTCTGGGGCCAACGTCCTGACTTTC
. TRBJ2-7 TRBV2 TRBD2 CASSSTSGRMIPYEQYF TGTGCCAGCAGTTCGACTAGCGGGAGAATGATTCCCTACGAGCAGTACTTC
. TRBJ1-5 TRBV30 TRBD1 CAWRSGGQGPSNQPQHF TGTGCCTGGCGAAGCGGGGGACAGGGCCCTAGCAATCAGCCCCAGCATTTT
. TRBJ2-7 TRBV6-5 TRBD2 CASTGLAGGYEQYF TGTGCCAGCACCGGACTAGCGGGGGGCTACGAGCAGTACTTC
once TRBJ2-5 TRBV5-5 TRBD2 CASSALAGGPGETQYF TGTGCCAGCAGCGCCTTAGCGGGGGGGCCCGGGGAGACCCAGTACTTC
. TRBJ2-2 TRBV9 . CASSVSDRYTGELFF TGTGCCAGCAGCGTAAGTGACAGGTACACCGGGGAGCTGTTTTTT
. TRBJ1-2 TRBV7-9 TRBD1 CASSLPLDRAAYGYTF TGTGCCAGCAGCTTACCCTTGGACAGGGCGGCGTATGGCTACACCTTC
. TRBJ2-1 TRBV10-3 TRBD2 CAISGGGSWDEQFF TGTGCCATCAGTGGGGGCGGGAGTTGGGATGAGCAGTTCTTC
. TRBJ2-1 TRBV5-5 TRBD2 CASSLGLAGRSSYNEQFF TGTGCCAGCAGCTTAGGACTAGCGGGCCGAAGCTCCTACAATGAGCAGTTCTTC
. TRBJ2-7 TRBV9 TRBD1 CASSVRGLADEQYF TGTGCCAGCAGCGTGAGGGGGCTTGCCGACGAGCAGTACTTC
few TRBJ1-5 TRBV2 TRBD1 CASSVTGDSNQPQHF TGTGCCAGCAGTGTGACAGGGGATAGCAATCAGCCCCAGCATTTT